These 17 T cell receptor beta chains were all obtained from the same sample, sequenced in a study of Ad26.COV2.S vaccination and SARS-CoV-2 variants. Method: immunoSEQ multiplex PCR; TCRdb's copy keeps in-frame clones and lacks some. The sample has about 320,000 clones; approximately 87% are singletons. Treatment indicated: about 20 received Ad26.COV2.S at low or high dose, single or two shots; about 5 received placebo; per-sample allocation not given. Vaccine and placebo recipients were sampled on day 63 after the first injection. The source material was peripheral blood, sampled in a trial of Ad26.COV2.S vaccine versus placebo. The receptor source for this set is a person between 18 and 65 years old who received the Ad26.COV2.S COVID-19 vaccine or a placebo.

The chain joins TRBV7-9 to TRBJ2-7, with D perhaps TRBD2 (5 bases). The CDR3 loop spans 16 amino acids. The V gene lost 1 base and the J gene lost 3 bases, with 16 bases spanning the gap. Germline V gene sequence: CDR1 SEHNR, CDR2 FQNEAQ (reference sequence). The CDR3, as DNA: TGTGCCAGCAGCTTAGAAGCGGTGAGTCATCACTACGAGCAGTACGTC. Amino acids: CASSLEAVSHHYEQYV.

In this sample, this clone turned up once. The J gene is TRBJ1-6, the V gene TRBV9; D is possibly TRBD1 (6 bases). The CDR3 spans 14 residues. Germline CDR1 is SGDLS and CDR2 is YYNGEE. V was trimmed by 2 bases and J by 12 bases, leaving 15 bases between them. In DNA form, the CDR3 reads TGTGCCAGCAGCGTGCCGGGGGCTTCGGGACCCCTCCACTTT. Translating gives CASSVPGASGPLHF. Using reference TRBV9 and TRBJ1-6 for the parts outside the CDR3, the full variable domain is DSGVTQTPKHLITATGQRVTLRCSPRSGDLSVYWYQQSLDQGLQFLIQYYNGEERAKGNILERFSAQQFPDLHSELNLSSLELGDSALYFCASSVPGASGPLHFGNGTRLTVT.

The chain combines TRBV19 with TRBJ1-2; TRBD1 matches 9 bases. The germline CDR1 and CDR2 sequences are LNHDA and SQIVND (reference sequence). The CDR3 covers 14 residues. With 6 bases clipped from V and 5 bases from J, the junction kept 7 bases outside the gene matches. Here the CDR3 DNA reads TGTGCCAGTAGAGTAACAGGGGGCGCGTATGGCTACACCTTC. Its translation: CASRVTGGAYGYTF.

As for this clone: An end of the junction does not agree with germline; a read error may underlie this. This sequence joins TRBV12-5 and TRBJ2-5; D perhaps matches TRBD2 (6 bases). This CDR3 spans 14 amino acids. Germline CDR1 is LGHNT and CDR2 is FRNRAP. DNA of the CDR3: TGTGCTAGTGCCACCTTGGGACTCCAAAAGACCCAGTACTTC. It translates to CASATLGLQKTQYF. The full variable domain, with the rest looked up from reference TRBV12-5 and TRBJ2-5, is DARVTQTPRHKVTEMGQEVTMRCQPILGHNTVFWYRQTMMQGLELLAYFRNRAPLDDSGMPKDRFSAEMPDATLATLKIQPSEPRDSAVYFCASATLGLQKTQYFGPGTRLLVL.

The V gene is TRBV4-1, the J gene TRBJ1-4, with TRBD1 identical over 7 bases. The germline V gene encodes CDR1 MGHRA and CDR2 YSYEKL. The CDR3 contains 13 residues. With 1 base clipped from V and 8 bases from J, the junction kept 1 base outside the gene matches. DNA of the CDR3: TGCGCCAGCAGCCAAGTACAGGGGGAAAAACTGTTTTTT. Its protein is CASSQVQGEKLFF.

The chain uses TRBV25-1 and TRBJ1-2; TRBD1 might be the D (5 bases). Germline V lookup: CDR1 MGHDK, CDR2 SYGVNS. This CDR3 contains 10 residues. The V gene lost 6 bases and the J gene lost 8 bases, with 7 bases spanning the gap. Here the CDR3 reads CASRGLGYTF. CDR3 DNA sequence: TGTGCCAGCAGGGGGCTCGGCTACACCTTC.

The chain joins TRBV7-8 to TRBJ1-3, with D unclear. The CDR3 is made up of 16 amino acids. The V gene's germline CDR1 is SGHVS and CDR2 FQNEAQ. Trimming removed 5 bases at V and 2 bases at J, with 16 bases between. The CDR3 here is CASSITGRSTGNTIYF. CDR3 nucleotides: TGTGCCAGCAGCATAACCGGGCGTAGTACTGGAAACACCATATATTTT.

This chain links TRBV7-2 with TRBJ1-5; TRBD1 aligns across 7 bases. The CDR3 is 15 amino acids. V lost 1 base to trimming and J lost 3 bases; unmatched junction nucleotides: 3. Per the germline V gene, CDR1 is SGHTA and CDR2 is FQGNSA. The CDR3 DNA sequence: TGTGCCAGCAGCTTAGGCGGGACAGCCAATCAGCCCCAGCATTTT. It is translated as CASSLGGTANQPQHF. Combining the CDR3 with reference TRBV7-2 and TRBJ1-5 gives the whole variable domain GAGVSQSPSNKVTEKGKDVELRCDPISGHTALYWYRQSLGQGLEFLIYFQGNSAPDKSGLPSDRFSAERTGGSVSTLTIQRTQQEDSAVYLCASSLGGTANQPQHFGDGTRLSIL.

The chain carries TRBV5-4 and TRBJ1-2; D ambiguous. CDR3 length: 14 residues. With 3 bases removed from V and 3 bases from J, the gap between germline ends came to 12 bases. Germline V gene sequence: CDR1 SGHNT, CDR2 YYREEE (reference sequence). CDR3 coding DNA: TGTGCCAGCAGCTCAAGGGCAGTCGACTATGGCTACACCTTC. Translating it yields CASSSRAVDYGYTF.

The chain has TRBV7-8 and TRBJ2-5; D perhaps matches TRBD1 (5 bases). The CDR3 runs 13 residues. V was cut by 1 base and J by 7 bases, with 10 bases left in between. In germline, CDR1 is SGHVS, CDR2 FQNEAQ. CDR3 coding DNA: TGTGCCAGCAGCTTAGGGGATAGGGGGACCCAGTACTTC. This translates into CASSLGDRGTQYF.

J is TRBJ1-1 and V is TRBV6-5; 7 positions agree with TRBD1. Germline CDR1 and CDR2: MNHEY and SVGAGI. This CDR3 spans 14 amino acids. Trimming took 6 bases from V and 1 from J; bases not matched to a gene: 5. CDR3 loop: CASRGSGGNTEAFF. As DNA, the CDR3 is TGTGCCAGCAGAGGGTCAGGGGGGAACACTGAAGCTTTCTTT.

This chain joins TRBV3-1 (or the pseudogene TRBV3-2) and TRBJ2-1; perhaps D is TRBD1 or TRBD2 (6 bases each). This CDR3 region has 15 residues. Between the trimmed V and J ends, which lost 2 bases and 0 bases, there was a span of 8 bases. Per germline, CDR1 LGHDT and CDR2 YNNKEL (reference sequence). The CDR3 region is CASSQRGVSYNEQFF. CDR3 in DNA: TGTGCCAGCAGCCAAAGGGGGGTCTCCTACAATGAGCAGTTCTTC.

CDR3 sequence (DNA): TGTGCCAGCACAAGTACAGGGGACTACTCTGGGGCCAACGTCCTGACTTTC. Amino acids: CASTSTGDYSGANVLTF. V usage is TRBV5-6 and J usage is TRBJ2-6; D may be TRBD1 or TRBD2 (7 bases each). The CDR3 has 17 residues. Germline values: CDR1 SGHDT, CDR2 YYEEEE. The V and J ends lost 6 bases and 0 bases respectively, with 16 bases between them. The full variable domain, in which reference TRBV5-6 and TRBJ2-6 provide the parts outside the CDR3, is DAGVTQSPTHLIKTRGQQVTLRCSPKSGHDTVSWYQQALGQGPQFIFQYYEEEERQRGNFPDRFSGHQFPNYSSELNVNALLLGDSALYLCASTSTGDYSGANVLTFGAGSRLTVL.

This rearrangement joins TRBV19 to TRBJ2-1; no clear D. CDR3 length: 13 residues. V shed 4 bases and J shed 2 bases, with 6 bases lying between them. From germline, CDR1 is LNHDA and CDR2 SQIVND (reference sequence). DNA of the CDR3: TGTGCCAGTAGTACGCGGACCTACAATGAGCAGTTCTTC. It yields the protein CASSTRTYNEQFF.

The chain joins TRBV30 to TRBJ2-2; D is undetermined. V lost 1 base, J lost 3 bases, and 6 bases lay in between. Germline-derived CDR1 and CDR2 are GTSNPN and SVGIG (reference sequence). There are 13 residues in the CDR3. The CDR3 sequence: CAWSDGYTGELFF. In DNA, the CDR3 is TGTGCCTGGAGTGACGGTTACACCGGGGAGCTGTTTTTT. Combining the CDR3 with reference TRBV30 and TRBJ2-2 gives the whole variable domain SQTIHQWPATLVQPVGSPLSLECTVEGTSNPNLYWYRQAAGRGLQLLFYSVGIGQISSEVPQNLSASRPQDRQFILSSKKLLLSDSGFYLCAWSDGYTGELFFGEGSRLTVL.

With respect to this clone: Within the sample, other DNA sequences also encode this same CDR3. The chain has TRBV12-3 or TRBV12-4 and TRBJ1-2; tentatively, D is TRBD1 (6 bases). V was pared by 6 bases and J by 2 bases, with 10 bases between. CDR3 size: 13 residues. This CDR3 reads CASSPDRNYGYTF. The CDR3 DNA sequence: TGTGCCAGCAGCCCGGACAGAAACTATGGCTACACCTTC.

This rearrangement joins TRBV13 to TRBJ1-1; 7 nucleotides line up with TRBD1. CDR1 PRHDT and CDR2 FYEKMQ come from the germline V gene (reference sequence). With V trimmed by 1 base and J by 3 bases, 2 bases remained unmatched. The length of the CDR3 is 14 residues. The CDR3 DNA reads TGTGCCAGCAGCTTAGCAGGGGGTGACACTGAAGCTTTCTTT. Translated: CASSLAGGDTEAFF.